These T cell receptor beta chains were read from a single sample in a study of T cell responses to AZD1222 COVID-19 vaccine. The repertoire was sequenced with immunoSEQ multiplex PCR; TCRdb's copy has only in-frame clones and lacks some. The sample includes 95,000 to 100,000 clones, about four fifths of them seen just once. The input for sequencing was peripheral blood, taken 28 days after the second AZD1222 dose. The origin of the receptors is an adult who received the AZD1222 COVID-19 vaccine. CDR3s include the opening cysteine and the closing phenylalanine or tryptophan. A D gene is named only where the DNA matches it firmly. Only some rows state a clone size, as once, few, many or a class for expanded clones.

d_gene | j_gene | abundance | v_gene | len | CDR3nt | CDR3aa
- | TRBJ1-1 | - | TRBV3-1/TRBV3-2 | 12 | TGTGCCAGCAGCTTCGGTGACACTGAAGCTTTCTTT | CASSFGDTEAFF
TRBD1 | TRBJ2-1 | - | TRBV18 | 16 | TGTGCCAGCTCACCTGGGACAGATCCCTCCTACAATGAGCAGTTCTTC | CASSPGTDPSYNEQFF
- | TRBJ1-1 | - | TRBV5-1 | 14 | TGCGCCAGCAGATACGGACGGGTGAACACTGAAGCTTTCTTT | CASRYGRVNTEAFF
- | TRBJ1-6 | - | TRBV11-3 | 13 | TGTGCCAGCAGCTTTTCCCGAAATTCACCCCTCCACTTT | CASSFSRNSPLHF
- | TRBJ2-2 | - | TRBV18 | 13 | TGTGCCAGCTCCACAGGGATTACGGGGGAGCTGTTTTTT | CASSTGITGELFF
- | TRBJ2-5 | - | TRBV19 | 11 | TGTGCCAGTAGTATAAGAGAGACCCAGTACTTC | CASSIRETQYF
TRBD1 | TRBJ1-1 | - | TRBV12-5 | 15 | TGTGCTAGTGGTTTGGGACGACAGGGAAACACTGAAGCTTTCTTT | CASGLGRQGNTEAFF
- | TRBJ1-1 | - | TRBV19 | 14 | TGTGCCAGTAGTATAGGGACACCGAACACTGAAGCTTTCTTT | CASSIGTPNTEAFF
- | TRBJ2-2 | few | TRBV10-3 | 15 | TGTGCCATCAGTGAAGGGAGGCGGAACACCGGGGAGCTGTTTTTT | CAISEGRRNTGELFF
- | TRBJ2-7 | - | TRBV11-3 | 15 | TGTGCCAGCAGCAAAGCTGGGGACGTAACCTACGAGCAGTACTTC | CASSKAGDVTYEQYF
TRBD2 | TRBJ2-1 | - | TRBV29-1 | 13 | TGCAGCGTTGACCGGGGGGGGTTCAATGAGCAGTTCTTC | CSVDRGGFNEQFF
TRBD1 | TRBJ1-1 | - | TRBV7-9 | 15 | TGTGCCAGCAGCGTTTGGGGGACAGCCAACACTGAAGCTTTCTTT | CASSVWGTANTEAFF
- | TRBJ1-4 | - | TRBV14 | 13 | TGTGCCAGCAGCCAAGTTAGAGGAGGCAAACTGTTTTTT | CASSQVRGGKLFF
- | TRBJ1-5 | few | TRBV5-1 | 16 | TGCGCCAGCAGCCCTTCAGCGACTGGGGGCGGACAGCCCCAGCATTTT | CASSPSATGGGQPQHF
- | TRBJ1-6 | - | TRBV5-1 | 15 | TGCGCCAGCAGCTTGGGACGGGGGGCGGATTCACCCCTCCACTTT | CASSLGRGADSPLHF
- | TRBJ2-5 | once | TRBV3-1/TRBV3-2 | 15 | TGTGCCAGCAGCCAAGGGGTGACAGGCCGAGAGACCCAGTACTTC | CASSQGVTGRETQYF
TRBD2 | TRBJ2-1 | - | TRBV5-5 | 15 | TGTGCCAGCAGCTCTAGCGGGGGGGCGGTCAATGAGCAGTTCTTC | CASSSSGGAVNEQFF
- | TRBJ1-2 | - | TRBV19 | 15 | TGTGCCAGTAGTGAGGCTCTTGATGCTGGTTATGGCTACACCTTC | CASSEALDAGYGYTF
- | TRBJ1-5 | medium-sized | TRBV5-1 | 17 | TGCGCCAGCAGCTTTGCAACCCCTCGGGTACAGGGTGGGCCCCAGCATTTT | CASSFATPRVQGGPQHF
TRBD1 | TRBJ1-2 | - | TRBV29-1 | 14 | TGCAGCGTTGATTTAGACAGGGATAACTATGGCTACACCTTC | CSVDLDRDNYGYTF
- | TRBJ2-1 | - | TRBV5-4 | 15 | TGTGCCAGCAGCTTGGGACGTAGCCCCTACAATGAGCAGTTCTTC | CASSLGRSPYNEQFF
- | TRBJ2-1 | - | TRBV7-9 | 19 | TGTGCCAGCAGCTTAAGGGGAGTGGTCGGGCAAGTCTCCTACAATGAGCAGTTCTTC | CASSLRGVVGQVSYNEQFF
TRBD2 | TRBJ2-5 | - | TRBV10-3 | 13 | TGTGCCTCGCGGGGGAGCTTGGGAGAGACCCAGTACTTC | CASRGSLGETQYF
- | TRBJ1-2 | - | TRBV29-1 | 11 | TGCAGCGTTGAACGCGGATATGGCTACACCTTC | CSVERGYGYTF
TRBD2 | TRBJ2-7 | - | TRBV6-6 | 13 | TGTGCCAGCAGCTGGGGGGGGATTTCCGAGCAGTACTTC | CASSWGGISEQYF
- | TRBJ1-1 | - | TRBV4-3 | 15 | TGCGCCAGCAGCCGCGGCGGCAGAGATGACACTGAAGCTTTCTTT | CASSRGGRDDTEAFF
- | TRBJ2-2 | - | TRBV15 | 17 | TGTGCCACCAGCAGAGAGGGGGCGGGGGCCGACACCGGGGAGCTGTTTTTT | CATSREGAGADTGELFF
TRBD2 | TRBJ2-3 | - | TRBV6-5 | 14 | TGTGCCAGCACCCAGCGGGAGTTGAGAAATACGCAGTATTTT | CASTQRELRNTQYF
- | TRBJ2-3 | - | TRBV18 | 12 | TGTGCCAGCTCCGAAACCACAGATACGCAGTATTTT | CASSETTDTQYF
- | TRBJ2-5 | few | TRBV6-2/TRBV6-3 | 15 | TGTGCCAGCAGTTTGCGTGGCAGGGTGCAGGAGACCCAGTACTTC | CASSLRGRVQETQYF
- | TRBJ1-2 | - | TRBV4-2 | 17 | TGTGCCAGCAGCCAAGAAACTTTCGGACAGATAATCTATGGCTACACCTTC | CASSQETFGQIIYGYTF
TRBD1 | TRBJ2-2 | - | TRBV2 | 16 | TGTGCCAGCAAGAGCGGACAGGGAGGAGGCACCGGGGAGCTGTTTTTT | CASKSGQGGGTGELFF
- | TRBJ2-1 | once | TRBV2 | 11 | TGTGCCAGCCACGCGTACAATGAGCAGTTCTTC | CASHAYNEQFF
- | TRBJ2-3 | once | TRBV3-1/TRBV3-2 | 13 | TGTGCCAGCAGACATCAGTTTACGGATACGCAGTATTTT | CASRHQFTDTQYF
- | TRBJ1-2 | - | TRBV27 | 13 | TGTGCCAGCAGTTTATCGCGCAGGAATGGCTACACCTTC | CASSLSRRNGYTF
- | TRBJ1-4 | - | TRBV6-5 | 13 | TGTGCCAGCAGTTACCAGGACGGTGAAAAACTGTTTTTT | CASSYQDGEKLFF
- | TRBJ1-5 | - | TRBV3-1/TRBV3-2 | 12 | TGTGCCAGCAGCCAACTCGATCAGCCCCAGCATTTT | CASSQLDQPQHF